These T cell receptor beta chains were read from a single sample in a study of CD8 T cells in ankylosing spondylitis. MiXCR, run by TCRdb on the 5' RACE reads, gives a single entry per CDR3 protein. The sample consists of roughly 470,000 distinct CDR3 sequences, around 26% of them appearing once. Sequenced input: blood, either unsorted or a sorted T cell fraction (not recorded which). The receptors shown here come from a male donor with ankylosing spondylitis. CDR3s include the opening cysteine and the closing phenylalanine or tryptophan. Fields, in order: CDR3 length, clone size, D gene, J gene, V gene, CDR3 protein, CDR3 DNA. A D gene is named only where the DNA matches it firmly. Clone size, where shown, is once, few, many, or a class for clones that have expanded.

length: 16; size: few; D: TRBD1; J: TRBJ1-6; V: TRBV6-1; CDR3: CASSERTGGSVSPLHF; DNA: TGTGCCAGCAGTGAAAGGACAGGAGGATCCGTTTCACCCCTCCACTTT
length: 13; size: .; D: TRBD1; J: TRBJ2-1; V: TRBV7-9; CDR3: CASSHGQGHEQFF; DNA: TGTGCCAGCAGCCACGGACAGGGCCATGAGCAGTTCTTC
length: 14; size: many; D: .; J: TRBJ2-1; V: TRBV12-3/TRBV12-4; CDR3: CAISGANGYNEQFF; DNA: TGTGCCATATCAGGGGCGAACGGCTACAATGAGCAGTTCTTC
length: 15; size: few; D: .; J: TRBJ1-2; V: TRBV5-5; CDR3: CASSPSMVGVYGYTF; DNA: TGTGCCAGCAGCCCTTCGATGGTCGGGGTCTATGGCTACACCTTC
length: 14; size: .; D: .; J: TRBJ2-1; V: TRBV24-1; CDR3: CATSDSPGNYEQFF; DNA: TGTGCCACCAGTGACTCCCCAGGGAACTATGAGCAGTTCTTC
length: 16; size: few; D: TRBD2; J: TRBJ2-1; V: TRBV24-1; CDR3: CATSDSLAGAYNEQFF; DNA: TGTGCCACCAGTGATTCCCTAGCGGGAGCCTACAATGAGCAGTTCTTC
length: 14; size: .; D: .; J: TRBJ1-5; V: TRBV24-1; CDR3: CATSSEGGNQPQHF; DNA: TGTGCCACCAGTTCTGAGGGGGGCAATCAGCCCCAGCATTTT
length: 15; size: .; D: .; J: TRBJ2-1; V: TRBV18; CDR3: CASSPYRTTTNEQFF; DNA: TGTGCCAGCTCACCCTATAGAACAACAACCAATGAGCAGTTCTTC
length: 14; size: few; D: .; J: TRBJ1-1; V: TRBV20-1; CDR3: CSARDLGKNTEAFF; DNA: TGCAGTGCTAGAGATTTGGGGAAGAACACTGAAGCTTTCTTT
length: 16; size: few; D: .; J: TRBJ2-2; V: TRBV7-2; CDR3: CASSPRSRGNTGDLFF; DNA: TGTGCCAGCAGCCCCCGGTCTAGGGGGAACACCGGGGACCTGTTTTTT
length: 15; size: .; D: .; J: TRBJ1-5; V: TRBV2; CDR3: CASSEEGGADQPQHF; DNA: TGTGCCAGCAGTGAAGAGGGGGGGGCGGATCAGCCCCAGCATTTT
length: 11; size: few; D: .; J: TRBJ2-3; V: TRBV5-8; CDR3: CASRDGVTQYF; DNA: TGTGCCAGCAGGGATGGAGTTACGCAGTATTTT
length: 14; size: .; D: .; J: TRBJ1-1; V: TRBV3-1; CDR3: CASSSYGQHTEAFF; DNA: TGTGCCAGCAGCTCTTATGGGCAGCACACTGAAGCTTTCTTT
length: 14; size: .; D: TRBD1; J: TRBJ2-2; V: TRBV30; CDR3: CAWLQTGGVGELFF; DNA: TGTGCCTGGCTCCAGACAGGGGGCGTCGGGGAGCTGTTTTTT
length: 14; size: few; D: TRBD1; J: TRBJ2-1; V: TRBV4-1; CDR3: CASSSGTGVNEQFF; DNA: TGCGCCAGCAGCTCCGGGACAGGGGTCAATGAGCAGTTCTTC
length: 14; size: once; D: .; J: TRBJ2-1; V: TRBV4-2; CDR3: CASSSNAGYREQFF; DNA: TGTGCCAGCAGCTCCAACGCGGGTTATAGGGAGCAGTTCTTC
length: 15; size: .; D: .; J: TRBJ2-1; V: TRBV20-1; CDR3: CSAGRGYRSYNEQFF; DNA: TGCAGTGCCGGCCGGGGATACAGATCCTACAATGAGCAGTTCTTC
length: 15; size: .; D: TRBD2; J: TRBJ2-1; V: TRBV24-1; CDR3: CATASGTGAYNEQFF; DNA: TGTGCCACCGCCAGCGGGACGGGGGCCTACAATGAGCAGTTCTTC
length: 17; size: few; D: TRBD2; J: TRBJ2-3; V: TRBV24-1; CDR3: CATSDPTIAGRGDTQYF; DNA: TGTGCCACCAGTGATCCAACAATAGCGGGCCGGGGGGATACGCAGTATTTT
length: 18; size: .; D: TRBD2; J: TRBJ2-1; V: TRBV7-8; CDR3: CASSLGTSGRTAYNEQFF; DNA: TGTGCCAGCAGCTTAGGGACTAGCGGGAGGACCGCCTACAATGAGCAGTTCTTC